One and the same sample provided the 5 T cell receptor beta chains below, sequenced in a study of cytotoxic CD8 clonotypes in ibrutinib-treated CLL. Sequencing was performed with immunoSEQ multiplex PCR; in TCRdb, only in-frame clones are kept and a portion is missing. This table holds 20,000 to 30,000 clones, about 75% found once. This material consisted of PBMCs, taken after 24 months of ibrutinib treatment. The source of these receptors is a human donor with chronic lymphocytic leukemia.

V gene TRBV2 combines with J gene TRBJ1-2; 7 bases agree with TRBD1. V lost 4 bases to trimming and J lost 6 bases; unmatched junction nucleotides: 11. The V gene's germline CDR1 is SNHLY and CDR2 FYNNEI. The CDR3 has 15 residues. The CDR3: CASSAWETGEDGYTF. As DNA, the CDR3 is TGTGCCAGCAGTGCGTGGGAAACAGGGGAAGATGGCTACACCTTC.

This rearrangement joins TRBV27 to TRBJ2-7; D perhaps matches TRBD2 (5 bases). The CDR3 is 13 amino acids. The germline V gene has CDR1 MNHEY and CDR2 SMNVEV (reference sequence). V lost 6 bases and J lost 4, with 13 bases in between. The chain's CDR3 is CASRGGSTYEQYF. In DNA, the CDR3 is TGTGCCAGCAGGGGCGGGTCGACATACGAGCAGTACTTC.

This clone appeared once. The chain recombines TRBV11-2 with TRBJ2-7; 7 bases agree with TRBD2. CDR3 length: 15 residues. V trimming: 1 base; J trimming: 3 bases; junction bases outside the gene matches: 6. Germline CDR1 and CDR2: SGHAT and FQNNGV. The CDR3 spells CASSLGLGGIYEQYF. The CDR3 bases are TGTGCCAGCAGCTTAGGGCTGGGAGGGATCTACGAGCAGTACTTC. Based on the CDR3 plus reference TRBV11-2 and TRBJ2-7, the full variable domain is EAGVAQSPRYKIIEKRQSVAFWCNPISGHATLYWYQQILGQGPKLLIQFQNNGVVDDSQLPKDRFSAERLKGVDSTLKIQPAKLEDSAVYLCASSLGLGGIYEQYFGPGTRLTVT.

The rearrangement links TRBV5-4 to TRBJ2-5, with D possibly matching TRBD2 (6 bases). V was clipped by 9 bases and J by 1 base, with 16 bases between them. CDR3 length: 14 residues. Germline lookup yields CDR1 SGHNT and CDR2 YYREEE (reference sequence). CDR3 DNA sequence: TGTGCCACCAGGAGGTCCGGGGGCCAAGAGACCCAGTACTTC. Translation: CATRRSGGQETQYF. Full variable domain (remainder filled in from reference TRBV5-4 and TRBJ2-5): ETGVTQSPTHLIKTRGQQVTLRCSSQSGHNTVSWYQQALGQGPQFIFQYYREEENGRGNFPPRFSGLQFPNYSSELNVNALELDDSALYLCATRRSGGQETQYFGPGTRLLVL.

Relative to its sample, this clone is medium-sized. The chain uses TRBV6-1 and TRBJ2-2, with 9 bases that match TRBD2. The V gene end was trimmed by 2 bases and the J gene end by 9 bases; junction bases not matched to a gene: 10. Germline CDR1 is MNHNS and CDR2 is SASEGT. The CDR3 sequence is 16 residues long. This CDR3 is CASSEMRRGGLRELFF. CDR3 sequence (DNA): TGTGCCAGCAGTGAAATGCGGCGGGGGGGCCTCAGGGAGCTGTTTTTT.